These T cell receptor beta chains were read from a single sample in a study of T cells in Graves' hyperthyroidism and ophthalmopathy. One entry per CDR3 protein, called by TCRdb with MiXCR from the multiplex PCR reads. The sample includes 700,000 to 950,000 distinct CDR3 sequences, under 45% of them seen just once. The specimen sequenced was blood. These receptors originate from a woman aged 40 to 49 with Graves' hyperthyroidism. Each CDR3 is given with its conserved first and last residue. D genes are given only for firm matches. Not all rows give a size; the values are once, few, many and, for expanded clones, a class.

few	NA	TRBJ1-3	TRBV7-2	TGCGCCAGCAGCCAAGGATCGGACAGCTCTGGAAACACCATATATTTT	CASSQGSDSSGNTIYF
NA	TRBD1	TRBJ1-2	TRBV30	TGTGCCTGGAGTGTGGGACAGCTTAACTATGGCTACACCTTC	CAWSVGQLNYGYTF
many	TRBD1	TRBJ1-6	TRBV19	TGTGCCAGTAGGGGACAGGGAATTGCGGCCCTCCACTTT	CASRGQGIAALHF
NA	NA	TRBJ1-3	TRBV6-5	TGTGCCAGCGCACTGGGGGTGAGCTCTGGAGACACCATATATTTT	CASALGVSSGDTIYF
NA	NA	TRBJ2-3	TRBV10-3	TGTGCCATCAGCCCCGGGACAAAGGATACGCAGTATTTT	CAISPGTKDTQYF
NA	TRBD1	TRBJ1-5	TRBV28	TGTGCCAGCAGTTTAAACAGGGGGCGGCCCCAGCATTTT	CASSLNRGRPQHF
NA	NA	TRBJ1-2	TRBV20-1	TGCAGTGCTAGAGCCCCTCTTTACTATGGCTACACCTTC	CSARAPLYYGYTF
NA	NA	TRBJ2-7	TRBV7-6	TGTGCCAGCAGCTCGAGGGGGAGGACCTACGAGCAGTACTTC	CASSSRGRTYEQYF
few	TRBD2	TRBJ2-2	TRBV10-3	TGTGCCACCTACGGGACTAGCGACACCGGGGAGCTGTTTTTT	CATYGTSDTGELFF
NA	NA	TRBJ2-3	TRBV4-3	TGCGCCAGCAGCCAACAGATCACAGATACGCAGTATTTT	CASSQQITDTQYF
NA	TRBD2	TRBJ2-7	TRBV20-1	TGCAGTGCTAAGCCGGGGGGGGCCGACGAGCAATACTTC	CSAKPGGADEQYF
few	TRBD1	TRBJ1-4	TRBV7-2	TGTGCCAGCACCCGACAGGGGGCAACTAATGAAAAACTGTTTTTT	CASTRQGATNEKLFF
NA	NA	TRBJ1-4	TRBV2	TGTGCCAGCAGTGACCAGGGGCCGACTATTAATGAAAAACTGTTTTTT	CASSDQGPTINEKLFF
many	NA	TRBJ1-1	TRBV11-2	TGTGCCAGCAGCTTAGATTTAAGTGAAGCTTTCTTT	CASSLDLSEAFF
few	NA	TRBJ1-2	TRBV14	TGTGCCAGCAGCCAAGAAATTCGGGGCCACTATGGCTACACCTTC	CASSQEIRGHYGYTF
many	TRBD1	TRBJ2-7	TRBV20-1	TGCAGTGCTAGCCGACAGGGTGGATCGCGGGAGCAGTACTTC	CSASRQGGSREQYF
NA	NA	TRBJ2-5	TRBV11-3	TGTGCCAGCAGCTCGTCAGGGGCACCGCAAGAGACCCAGTACTTC	CASSSSGAPQETQYF
many	NA	TRBJ1-1	TRBV7-9	TGTGCCAGCAGCTTAGATCGCGTCAGACGCACTGAAGCTTTCTTT	CASSLDRVRRTEAFF
NA	NA	TRBJ2-1	TRBV25-1	TGTGCCAGCAGTGAATATAGACAGGGAGGGAATGAGCAGTTCTTC	CASSEYRQGGNEQFF
many	TRBD1	TRBJ2-7	TRBV12-3/TRBV12-4	TGTGCCAGCATCGGGACAGGGGCCTACGAGCAGTACTTC	CASIGTGAYEQYF
many	NA	TRBJ2-5	TRBV7-2	TGTGCCAGCAGCTCGGACTACCAAGAGACCCAGTACTTC	CASSSDYQETQYF
NA	NA	TRBJ1-2	TRBV6-1	TGTGCCAGCAGTCTCGGACGGGGCTATAACTATGGCTACACCTTC	CASSLGRGYNYGYTF
many	NA	TRBJ2-5	TRBV19	TGTGCCAGTAGTTTGAGGGCAGCGCAAGAGACCCAGTACTTC	CASSLRAAQETQYF
NA	TRBD1	TRBJ1-2	TRBV20-1	TGCAGTACTCCGGAGCGACAGGGGCAGACTGGCTACACCTTC	CSTPERQGQTGYTF
NA	TRBD2	TRBJ2-5	TRBV12-3/TRBV12-4	TGTGCCAGCAGTTTCTTGGCGGGACTACAAGAGACCCAGTACTTC	CASSFLAGLQETQYF
many	NA	TRBJ1-1	TRBV19	TGTGCCAGTAGTATCGACGACAGCATGAACACTGAAGCTTTCTTT	CASSIDDSMNTEAFF
many	NA	TRBJ1-5	TRBV12-3/TRBV12-4	TGTGCCAGCAGTTTGGGTGAGGGCATTCAGCCCCAGCATTTT	CASSLGEGIQPQHF
NA	NA	TRBJ1-1	TRBV19	TGTGCCAGTAATCGCGAGAACACTGAAGCTTTCTTT	CASNRENTEAFF
NA	NA	TRBJ2-7	TRBV7-3	TGTGCCAGCAGTTTTTTTGGCAGATCCACCTACGAGCAGTACTTC	CASSFFGRSTYEQYF
many	NA	TRBJ1-6	TRBV25-1	TGTGCCAGCAGTGATAGTTGGAGTAATTCACCCCTCCACTTT	CASSDSWSNSPLHF
many	TRBD1	TRBJ1-1	TRBV7-9	TGTGCCAGCAGGGGACAGGGGCACACTGAAGCTTTCTTT	CASRGQGHTEAFF
NA	NA	TRBJ2-2	TRBV25-1	TGTGCCAGCAGTTTAGTGGGCCGGGAGCTGTTTTTT	CASSLVGRELFF
many	NA	TRBJ2-6	TRBV11-3	TGTGCCAGCGGCGGGTCTGGGGCCAACGTCCTGACTTTC	CASGGSGANVLTF
few	TRBD1	TRBJ1-2	TRBV24-1	TGTGCCACCAGTGATTGGGACAGCTCAAGAAGTGGCTACACCTTC	CATSDWDSSRSGYTF
NA	NA	TRBJ1-1	TRBV7-2	TGTGCCAGCAGCTTAGCGATTTATCTCGCCACTGAAGCTTTCTTT	CASSLAIYLATEAFF
many	TRBD1	TRBJ1-3	TRBV19	TGTGCCAGTAGATTACAGGGGGTTGGAAACACCATATATTTT	CASRLQGVGNTIYF
NA	NA	TRBJ2-2	TRBV10-3	TGTGCCAGCAAGGTGAAAGGCAGGGAAGTCTCCGGGGAGCTGTTTTTT	CASKVKGREVSGELFF
NA	NA	TRBJ1-1	TRBV7-8	TGTGCCAGCAGCTTAGTGGCGGGCCGGGGTTTAGCTGAAGCTTTCTTT	CASSLVAGRGLAEAFF
many	NA	TRBJ1-1	TRBV7-3	TGTGCCAGCAGCTTGCCGGGCACTGAAGCTTTCTTT	CASSLPGTEAFF
NA	TRBD1	TRBJ2-1	TRBV11-2	TGTGCCAGCAGCGTGGACAGGGGATACAATGAGCAGTTCTTC	CASSVDRGYNEQFF
NA	TRBD1	TRBJ2-2	TRBV12-3/TRBV12-4	TGTGCCAGCAGTCCCCAGGGGGTGGCCGGGGAGCTGTTTTTT	CASSPQGVAGELFF
few	NA	TRBJ2-3	TRBV7-3	TGTGCCAGCAGCTTACTCGGAGATACGCAGTATTTT	CASSLLGDTQYF
NA	TRBD2	TRBJ2-3	TRBV20-1	TGCAGTGCTAGAGGCCCTGGACTAGCGGGAGGGCCCGGCACAGATACGCAGTATTTT	CSARGPGLAGGPGTDTQYF
NA	NA	TRBJ1-1	TRBV4-2	TGTGCCAGCAGCCAAATCCCCAGAAACACTGAAGCTTTCTTT	CASSQIPRNTEAFF
few	TRBD1	TRBJ1-2	TRBV12-3/TRBV12-4	TGTGCCAGCAGTAGGGGAGACAGGGGAAATGGCTACACCTTC	CASSRGDRGNGYTF
many	TRBD1	TRBJ1-2	TRBV6-5	TGTGCCAGCAGATACGGGACAGGGAACTATGGCTACACCTTC	CASRYGTGNYGYTF
NA	NA	TRBJ1-1	TRBV7-9	TGTGCCAGCAGCACCCCAGACAGGAACACTGAAGCTTTCTTT	CASSTPDRNTEAFF
NA	NA	TRBJ1-1	TRBV7-9	TGTGCCAGTTTTTCGGGACGGTTGAACACTGAAGCTTTCTTT	CASFSGRLNTEAFF
many	NA	TRBJ1-1	TRBV10-3	TGTGCCATCAGTGATCCGACAGGTGAGAACACTGAAGCTTTCTTT	CAISDPTGENTEAFF
NA	NA	TRBJ2-7	TRBV6-1	TGTGCCAGCACAGCGCTAAGAGAGCAGTACTTC	CASTALREQYF
NA	NA	TRBJ1-5	TRBV6-5	TGTGCCAGCAGTTATGCCCCGAATTCAGACCAGCCCCAGCATTTT	CASSYAPNSDQPQHF
NA	NA	TRBJ2-1	TRBV7-2	TGTGCCAGCAGACAAACCACTAGCTCCTACAATGAGCAGTTCTTC	CASRQTTSSYNEQFF
NA	TRBD1	TRBJ2-2	TRBV12-3/TRBV12-4	TGTGCCAGCAAGGACAGGCCGAACACCGGGGAGCTGTTTTTT	CASKDRPNTGELFF
NA	TRBD1	TRBJ1-2	TRBV5-1	TGCGCCAGCAGCACACGGGGGCAGGGGGCTGCAGTCCATGGCTACACCTTC	CASSTRGQGAAVHGYTF
many	NA	TRBJ1-5	TRBV10-3	TGTGCCATCAGTGAGGGCGGGATAGGCAATCAGCCCCAGCATTTT	CAISEGGIGNQPQHF
few	TRBD1	TRBJ1-5	TRBV6-1	TGTGCCAGCAGTAATCTGGGACAGGGGTTAACTCAGCCCCAGCATTTT	CASSNLGQGLTQPQHF
once	TRBD1	TRBJ2-7	TRBV7-2	TGTGCCAGCAGCGATAGGACAGGGGCCTCCTACGAGCAGTACTTC	CASSDRTGASYEQYF
NA	TRBD2	TRBJ2-7	TRBV27	TGTGCCAGCAGTCCTCCCGGGACTAGGGATTGCGAGCAGTACTTC	CASSPPGTRDCEQYF
NA	TRBD1	TRBJ2-5	TRBV7-9	TGTGCCAGCAGCCAAGAGGGAGTTATATCAGGGGGATTATTCAGAGAGACCCAGTACTTC	CASSQEGVISGGLFRETQYF